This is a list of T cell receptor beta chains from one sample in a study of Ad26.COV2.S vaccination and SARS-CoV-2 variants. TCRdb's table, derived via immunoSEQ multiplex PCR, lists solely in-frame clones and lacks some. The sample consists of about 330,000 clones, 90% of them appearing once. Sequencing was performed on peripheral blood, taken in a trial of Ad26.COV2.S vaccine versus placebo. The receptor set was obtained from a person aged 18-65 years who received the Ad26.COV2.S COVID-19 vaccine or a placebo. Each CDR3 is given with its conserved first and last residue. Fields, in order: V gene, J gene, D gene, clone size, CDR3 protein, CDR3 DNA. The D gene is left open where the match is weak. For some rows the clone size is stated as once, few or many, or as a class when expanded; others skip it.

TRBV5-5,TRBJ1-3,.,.,CASSLDRDSGNTIYF,TGTGCCAGCAGCTTGGACCGCGACTCTGGAAACACCATATATTTT
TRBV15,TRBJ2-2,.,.,CATSRDRWVARNTGELFF,TGTGCCACCAGCAGAGATCGGTGGGTGGCTCGGAACACCGGGGAGCTGTTTTTT
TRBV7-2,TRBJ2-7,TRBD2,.,CASSLQPGLAYEQYF,TGTGCCAGCAGCTTGCAACCGGGACTAGCCTACGAGCAGTACTTC
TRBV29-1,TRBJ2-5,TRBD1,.,CSGGQIANSQYF,TGCAGCGGGGGACAGATTGCAAATAGCCAGTACTTC
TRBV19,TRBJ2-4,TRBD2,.,CASTVAGALAKNIQYF,TGTGCCAGTACAGTAGCGGGAGCGCTAGCCAAAAACATTCAGTACTTC
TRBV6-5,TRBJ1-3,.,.,CASIGQISGNTIYF,TGTGCCAGCATTGGGCAGATTTCTGGAAACACCATATATTTT
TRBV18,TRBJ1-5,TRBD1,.,CASSPRQGGNQPQHF,TGTGCCAGCTCACCACGACAGGGGGGCAATCAGCCCCAGCATTTT
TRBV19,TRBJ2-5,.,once,CASSNPRENLIETQYF,TGTGCCAGTAGTAACCCCAGGGAGAATTTGATAGAGACCCAGTACTTC
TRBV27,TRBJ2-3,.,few,CASRWRHSTDTQYF,TGTGCCAGCAGGTGGCGACACAGCACAGATACGCAGTATTTT
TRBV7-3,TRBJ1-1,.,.,CASSPGGMNTEAFF,TGTGCCAGCAGCCCCGGGGGTATGAACACTGAAGCTTTCTTT
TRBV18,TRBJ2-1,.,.,CASSPWLAPYNEQFF,TGTGCCAGCTCACCATGGTTAGCGCCTTACAATGAGCAGTTCTTC
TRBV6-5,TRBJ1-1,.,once,CASSSSWGGRTEAFF,TGTGCCAGCAGTTCTTCATGGGGGGGACGGACTGAAGCTTTCTTT
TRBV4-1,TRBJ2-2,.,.,CASSQAIGSGELFF,TGCGCCAGCAGCCAAGCTATCGGATCCGGGGAGCTGTTTTTT
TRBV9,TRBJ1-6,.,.,CASSRIRRGPLHF,TGTGCCAGCAGTAGAATCCGTAGAGGACCCCTCCACTTT
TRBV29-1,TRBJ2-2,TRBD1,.,CSVVQGANTGELFF,TGCAGCGTTGTACAGGGGGCGAACACCGGGGAGCTGTTTTTT
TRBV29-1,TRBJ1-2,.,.,CSVEVGRQESYGYTF,TGCAGCGTTGAAGTGGGGCGGCAGGAGAGCTATGGCTACACCTTC
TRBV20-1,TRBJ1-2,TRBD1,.,CSVDRGDTF,TGCAGTGTTGACAGGGGGGATACCTTC
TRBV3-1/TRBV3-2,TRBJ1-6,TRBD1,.,CASSLGTGLNSPLHF,TGTGCCAGCAGCCTGGGGACAGGGCTAAATTCACCCCTCCACTTT
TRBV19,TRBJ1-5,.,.,CASSILPGLAQPQHF,TGTGCCAGTAGTATCCTTCCAGGGTTAGCTCAGCCCCAGCATTTT
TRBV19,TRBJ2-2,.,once,CASSMMGTTGELFF,TGTGCCAGTAGTATGATGGGCACAACCGGGGAGCTGTTTTTT
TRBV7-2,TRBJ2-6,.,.,CASSLDGSGANVLTF,TGTGCCAGCAGCTTAGACGGATCCGGGGCCAACGTCCTGACTTTC
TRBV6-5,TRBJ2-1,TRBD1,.,CASSYDRGIHNEQFF,TGTGCCAGCAGTTACGACAGGGGGATACACAATGAGCAGTTCTTC
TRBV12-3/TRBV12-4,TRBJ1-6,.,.,CASSNGFNSPLHF,TGTGCCAGCAGTAACGGATTCAATTCACCCCTCCACTTT
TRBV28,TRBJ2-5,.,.,CASSLSLGTQYF,TGTGCCAGCAGTTTGAGTTTAGGGACCCAGTACTTC
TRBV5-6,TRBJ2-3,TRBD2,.,CASSRGLAGYTDTQYF,TGTGCCAGCAGCAGAGGACTAGCGGGGTACACAGATACGCAGTATTTT
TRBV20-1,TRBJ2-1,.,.,CSARWYNEQFF,TGCAGTGCTAGATGGTACAATGAGCAGTTCTTC
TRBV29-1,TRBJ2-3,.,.,CSAQQAGLTRGTDTQYF,TGCAGCGCCCAACAGGCAGGGCTCACTAGGGGCACAGATACGCAGTATTTT
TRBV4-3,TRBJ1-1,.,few,CASSQETGNTEAFF,TGCGCCAGCAGCCAAGAGACAGGGAACACTGAAGCTTTCTTT
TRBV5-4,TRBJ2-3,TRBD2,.,CASSRTSGPSTDTQYF,TGTGCCAGCAGCCGGACTAGCGGGCCTAGCACAGATACGCAGTATTTT
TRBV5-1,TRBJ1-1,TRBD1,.,CASTNSGTGPTTEAFF,TGCGCCAGCACCAACTCCGGGACAGGGCCAACCACTGAAGCTTTCTTT
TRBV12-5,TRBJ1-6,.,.,CASGLVPSVTSNSPLHF,TGTGCTAGTGGTTTGGTACCCAGTGTGACATCCAATTCACCCCTCCACTTT
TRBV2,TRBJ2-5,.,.,CASRLGTLLLWQETQYF,TGTGCCAGCAGACTTGGGACTCTCCTGTTGTGGCAAGAGACCCAGTACTTC
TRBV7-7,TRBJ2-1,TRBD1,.,CASSVGGTGKDEQFF,TGTGCCAGCAGCGTGGGGGGGACAGGGAAGGATGAGCAGTTCTTC
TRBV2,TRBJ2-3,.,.,CASRTGGTDTQYF,TGTGCCAGCAGGACAGGCGGCACAGATACGCAGTATTTT
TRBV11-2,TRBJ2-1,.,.,CASSPGPGRYNEQFF,TGTGCCAGCAGTCCAGGGCCAGGGAGGTACAATGAGCAGTTCTTC
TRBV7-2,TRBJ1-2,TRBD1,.,CASSPRQGIYGYTF,TGTGCCAGCAGCCCCCGACAGGGCATTTATGGCTACACCTTC
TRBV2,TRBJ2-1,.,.,CASSEGHGDEQFF,TGTGCCAGCAGTGAAGGCCATGGGGATGAGCAGTTCTTC
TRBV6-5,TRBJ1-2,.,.,CASSSTPGFPYGYTF,TGTGCCAGCAGTTCCACCCCGGGCTTTCCCTATGGCTACACCTTC
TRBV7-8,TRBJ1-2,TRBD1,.,CASSRDRAENYGYTF,TGTGCCAGCAGCCGAGACAGGGCAGAGAACTATGGCTACACCTTC
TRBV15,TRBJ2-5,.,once,CATSRVETQYF,TGTGCCACCAGCAGAGTAGAGACCCAGTACTTC
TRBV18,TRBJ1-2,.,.,CASSSGQGSGYTF,TGTGCCAGCTCATCGGGTCAGGGGTCTGGCTACACCTTC
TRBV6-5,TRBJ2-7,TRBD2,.,CASSGLAGYEQYF,TGTGCCAGCAGCGGACTAGCGGGGTACGAGCAGTACTTC
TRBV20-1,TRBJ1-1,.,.,CSAGQAREAFF,TGCAGTGCTGGCCAAGCCCGTGAAGCTTTCTTT
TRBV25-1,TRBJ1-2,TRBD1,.,CASTRTGLNGYTF,TGTGCCAGCACCAGGACAGGGTTGAATGGCTACACCTTC
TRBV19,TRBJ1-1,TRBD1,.,CASSDHRGKAFF,TGTGCCAGTAGTGACCACAGGGGTAAAGCTTTCTTT
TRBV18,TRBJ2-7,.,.,CASSPSTTGTYEQYF,TGTGCCAGCTCACCTTCTACGACGGGAACCTACGAGCAGTACTTC
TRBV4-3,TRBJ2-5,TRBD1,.,CASSQDLGTGETQYF,TGCGCCAGCAGCCAAGATTTGGGGACAGGCGAGACCCAGTACTTC
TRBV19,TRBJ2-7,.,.,CASSIADRRNEQYF,TGTGCCAGTAGTATAGCCGACAGACGAAACGAGCAGTACTTC
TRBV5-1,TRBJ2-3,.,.,CASSLIGQSSDTQYF,TGCGCCAGCAGCTTGATAGGACAGTCCTCAGATACGCAGTATTTT
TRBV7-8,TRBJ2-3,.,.,CASSLPDTQYF,TGTGCCAGCAGTTTACCAGATACGCAGTATTTT
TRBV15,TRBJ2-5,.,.,CATSFPSGDTQETQYF,TGTGCCACCAGCTTTCCCTCCGGCGACACTCAAGAGACCCAGTACTTC